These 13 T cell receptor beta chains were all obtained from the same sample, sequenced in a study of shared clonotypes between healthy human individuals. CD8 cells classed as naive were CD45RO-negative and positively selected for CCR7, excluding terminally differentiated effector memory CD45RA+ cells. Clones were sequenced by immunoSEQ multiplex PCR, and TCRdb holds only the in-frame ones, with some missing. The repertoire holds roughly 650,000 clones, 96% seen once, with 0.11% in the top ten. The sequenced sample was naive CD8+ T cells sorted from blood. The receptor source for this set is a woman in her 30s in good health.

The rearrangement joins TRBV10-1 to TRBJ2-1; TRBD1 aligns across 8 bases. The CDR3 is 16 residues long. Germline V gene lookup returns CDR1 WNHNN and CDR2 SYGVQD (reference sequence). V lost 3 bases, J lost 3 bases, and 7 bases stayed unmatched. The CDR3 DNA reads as TGCGCCAGCAGTGACGATCCCGGGACAGGCTACAATGAGCAGTTCTTC. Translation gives CASSDDPGTGYNEQFF.

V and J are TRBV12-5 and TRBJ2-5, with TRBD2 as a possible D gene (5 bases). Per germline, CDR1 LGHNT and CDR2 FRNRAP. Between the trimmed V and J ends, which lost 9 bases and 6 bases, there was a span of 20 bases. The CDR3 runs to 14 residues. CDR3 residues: CASSLSDYDQTQYF. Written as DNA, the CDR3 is TGTGCTAGCAGTCTATCCGACTACGACCAGACCCAGTACTTC.

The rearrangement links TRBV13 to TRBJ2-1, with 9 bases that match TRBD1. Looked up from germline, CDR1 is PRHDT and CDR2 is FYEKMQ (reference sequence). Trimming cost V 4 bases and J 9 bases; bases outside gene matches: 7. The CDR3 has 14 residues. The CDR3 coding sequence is TGTGCCAGCAGCTCCGGACAGGGGTGGGGTGAGCAGTTCTTC. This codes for CASSSGQGWGEQFF.

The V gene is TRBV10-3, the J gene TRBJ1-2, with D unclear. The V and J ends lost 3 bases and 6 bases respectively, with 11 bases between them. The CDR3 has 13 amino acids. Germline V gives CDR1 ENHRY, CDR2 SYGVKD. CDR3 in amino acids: CAISEEVLDGYTF. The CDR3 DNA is TGTGCCATCAGTGAAGAGGTACTAGATGGCTACACCTTC.

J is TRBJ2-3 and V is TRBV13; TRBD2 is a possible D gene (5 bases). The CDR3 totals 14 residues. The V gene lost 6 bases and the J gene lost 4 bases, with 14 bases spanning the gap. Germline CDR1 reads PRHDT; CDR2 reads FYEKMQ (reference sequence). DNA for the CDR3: TGTGCCAGCAGTGGGCCCGGAGGCCCAGATACGCAGTATTTT. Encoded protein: CASSGPGGPDTQYF. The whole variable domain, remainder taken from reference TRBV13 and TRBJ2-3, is AAGVIQSPRHLIKEKRETATLKCYPIPRHDTVYWYQQGPGQDPQFLISFYEKMQSDKGSIPDRFSAQQFSDYHSELNMSSLELGDSALYFCASSGPGGPDTQYFGPGTRLTVL.

CDR3 coding DNA: TGTGCCAGCAGTTTATACCTGGCGCGGAGCAATCAGCCCCAGCATTTT. Translating gives CASSLYLARSNQPQHF. The rearrangement uses TRBV27 and TRBJ1-5, with D uncertain. Trimming shortened V by 1 base and J by 1 base, and 11 bases separated the two germline ends. Germline V gene sequence: CDR1 MNHEY, CDR2 SMNVEV (reference sequence). The CDR3 sequence is 16 residues long.

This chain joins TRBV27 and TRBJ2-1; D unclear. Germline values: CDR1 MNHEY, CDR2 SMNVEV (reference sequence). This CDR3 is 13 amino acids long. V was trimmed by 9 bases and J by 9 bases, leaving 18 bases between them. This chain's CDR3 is CASTPGADGEQFF. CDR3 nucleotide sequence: TGTGCCAGTACACCCGGAGCAGACGGTGAGCAGTTCTTC.

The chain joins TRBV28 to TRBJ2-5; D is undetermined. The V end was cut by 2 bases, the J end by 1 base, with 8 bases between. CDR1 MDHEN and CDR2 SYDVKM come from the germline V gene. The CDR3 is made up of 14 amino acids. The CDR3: CASSLDAAQETQYF. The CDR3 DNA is TGTGCCAGCAGTTTAGACGCGGCCCAAGAGACCCAGTACTTC.

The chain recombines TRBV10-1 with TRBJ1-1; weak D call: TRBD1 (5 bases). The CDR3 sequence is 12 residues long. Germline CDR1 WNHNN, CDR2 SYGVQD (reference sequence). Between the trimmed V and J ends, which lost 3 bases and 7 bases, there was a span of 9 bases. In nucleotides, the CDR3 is TGCGCCAGCAGTGACGCGGGGGGTGAAGCTTTCTTT. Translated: CASSDAGGEAFF.

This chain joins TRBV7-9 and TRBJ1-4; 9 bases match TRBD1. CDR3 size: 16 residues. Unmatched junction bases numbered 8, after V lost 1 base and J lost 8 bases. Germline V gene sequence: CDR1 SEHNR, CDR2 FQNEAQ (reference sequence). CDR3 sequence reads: CASSLGSWDRDEKLFF. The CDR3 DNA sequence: TGTGCCAGCAGCTTAGGGTCGTGGGACAGGGACGAAAAACTGTTTTTT.

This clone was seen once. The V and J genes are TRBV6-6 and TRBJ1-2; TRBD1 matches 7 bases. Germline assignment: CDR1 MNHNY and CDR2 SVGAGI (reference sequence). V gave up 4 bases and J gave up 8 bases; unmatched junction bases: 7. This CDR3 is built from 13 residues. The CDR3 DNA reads TGTGCCAGCAGTTCCGACAGGGCCGGCGGCTACACCTTC. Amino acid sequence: CASSSDRAGGYTF.

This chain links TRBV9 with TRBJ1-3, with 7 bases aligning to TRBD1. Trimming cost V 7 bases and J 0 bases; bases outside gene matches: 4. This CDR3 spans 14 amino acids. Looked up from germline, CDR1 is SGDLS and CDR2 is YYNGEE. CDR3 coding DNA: TGTGCCAGCGGGGACAGAGGCTCTGGAAACACCATATATTTT. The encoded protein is CASGDRGSGNTIYF.

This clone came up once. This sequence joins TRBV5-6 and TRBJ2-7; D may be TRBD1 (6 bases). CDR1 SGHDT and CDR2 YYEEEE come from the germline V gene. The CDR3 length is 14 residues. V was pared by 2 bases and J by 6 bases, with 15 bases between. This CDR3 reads CASSFIGTSSEQYF. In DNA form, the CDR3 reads TGTGCCAGCAGCTTTATCGGGACATCAAGCGAGCAGTACTTC. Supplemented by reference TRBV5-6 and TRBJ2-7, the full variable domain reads DAGVTQSPTHLIKTRGQQVTLRCSPKSGHDTVSWYQQALGQGPQFIFQYYEEEERQRGNFPDRFSGHQFPNYSSELNVNALLLGDSALYLCASSFIGTSSEQYFGPGTRLTVT.